This TCR beta chain was sequenced in a study of response to subunit inactivated influenza vaccine. Notes on the study in general: Each seasonal influenza vaccination recruits few new T cells, the authors suggested.

MiXCR, applied by TCRdb to the RT-PCR reads, yields one record per CDR3 protein. The sample shows 250,000 to 350,000 distinct CDR3 sequences, around 20% of them seen only once. To note about this clonotype: Its antigen remains unidentified.

The V and J ends lost 5 bases and 0 bases, in that order; junction bases with no gene match: 8. Germline-derived CDR1 and CDR2 are MNHNS and SASEGT. The CDR3 consists of 17 residues. Specimen: PBMCs from blood, collected less than 22 months after vaccination. The TCR sequence derives from a man aged 50-75 years who received an inactivated influenza vaccine. V is TRBV6-1 and J is TRBJ1-5, with 9 bases that match TRBD1. The CDR3 nucleotides are TGTGCCAGCAGTCAACCTCCGGGACAGGGTAGCAATCAGCCCCAGCATTTT. The encoded protein is CASSQPPGQGSNQPQHF.